The following is a T cell receptor beta chain sequence with its context. Both blood RNA, taken from unsorted whole blood, and germline DNA were extracted. The authors made TCR beta cDNA from around 500 ng total RNA with a constant-region primer. Sequencing libraries for TCR beta derived from three nested multiplex PCR rounds that used slightly modified ARM-PCR. A C-beta reverse primer was combined with TRBV1-TRBV30 forward primers in the first two PCR rounds, and each round had 10 cycles. In TCRdb, the multiplex PCR reads were re-called with MiXCR into one record per CDR3 protein. This repertoire shows 330,000 or so distinct CDR3 sequences, 65% found once; its top ten account for about 6%. The CDR3 runs to 19 residues. The trim removed 0 bases at V and 3 bases at J, leaving 12 bases unmatched. Germline CDR1 and CDR2: ENHRY and SYGVKD. The record originates from a study of tumor-infiltrating lymphocytes in primary liver carcinoma. About the study: Sample counts of productive TCRbeta reads spanned roughly 3.65 to 8 million; these counts were similar across tissue types.

The chain links TRBV10-3 to TRBJ2-1, with TRBD1 matching over 9 bases. The material sequenced was peripheral blood. The sequence derives from a man in his forties with primary liver carcinoma and hepatitis B virus infection. DNA for the CDR3: TGTGCCATCAGTGAGTCCCGGCCGGGACAGGGAAATTACTACAATGAGCAGTTCTTC. Protein: CAISESRPGQGNYYNEQFF.